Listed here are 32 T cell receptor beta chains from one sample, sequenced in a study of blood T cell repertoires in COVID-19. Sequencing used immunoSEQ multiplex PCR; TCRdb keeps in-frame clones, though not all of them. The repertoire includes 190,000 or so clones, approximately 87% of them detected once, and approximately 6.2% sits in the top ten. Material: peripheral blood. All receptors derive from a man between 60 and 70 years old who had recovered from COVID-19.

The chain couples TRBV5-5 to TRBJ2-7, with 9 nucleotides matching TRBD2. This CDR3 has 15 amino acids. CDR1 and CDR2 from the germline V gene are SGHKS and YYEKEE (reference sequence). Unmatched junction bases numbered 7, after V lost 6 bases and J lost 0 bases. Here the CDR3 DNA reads TGTGCCAGCACCCCGGGGACTAGCTCCTCCTACGAGCAGTACTTC. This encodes CASTPGTSSSYEQYF.

CDR3 bases: TGTGCCAGCAGTTACCTTCCGGGGGAAAAGTCCACTGAAGCTTTCTTT. Translation gives CASSYLPGEKSTEAFF. This chain connects TRBV6-5 to TRBJ1-1; D perhaps matches TRBD1 (5 bases). Germline CDR1 is MNHEY and CDR2 is SVGAGI. V dropped 2 bases and J dropped 4 bases, with 17 bases sitting between them. The CDR3 runs 16 residues.

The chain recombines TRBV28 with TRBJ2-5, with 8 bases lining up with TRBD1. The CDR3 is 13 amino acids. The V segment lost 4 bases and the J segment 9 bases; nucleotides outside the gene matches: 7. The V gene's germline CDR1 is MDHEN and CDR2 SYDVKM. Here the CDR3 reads CASSSYRGWAQYF. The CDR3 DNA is TGTGCCAGCAGTTCCTACAGGGGGTGGGCCCAGTACTTC.

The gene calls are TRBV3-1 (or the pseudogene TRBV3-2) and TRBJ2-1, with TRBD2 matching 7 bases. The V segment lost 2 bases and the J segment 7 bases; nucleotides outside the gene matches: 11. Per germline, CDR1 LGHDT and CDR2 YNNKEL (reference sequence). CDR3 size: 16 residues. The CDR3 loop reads CASSQLGLAENNEQFF. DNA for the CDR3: TGTGCCAGCAGCCAACTGGGGCTAGCGGAAAATAATGAGCAGTTCTTC.

The DNA for the CDR3 is TGTGCCAGCAGCTTGGAGTCCCGGCGCTTGGTGGGCGGGGCCAACGTCCTGACTTTC. It yields the protein CASSLESRRLVGGANVLTF. V is TRBV5-6 and J is TRBJ2-6, with D hard to call. The germline V gene encodes CDR1 SGHDT and CDR2 YYEEEE. The ends were cut back, 0 bases at V and 4 bases at J, with 20 bases in the middle. This CDR3 is 19 amino acids long.

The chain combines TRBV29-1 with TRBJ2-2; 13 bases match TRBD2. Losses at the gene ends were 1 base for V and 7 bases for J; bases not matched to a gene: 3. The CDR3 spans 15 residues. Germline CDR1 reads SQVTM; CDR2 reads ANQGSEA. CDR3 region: CSVEVWTSGSGELFF. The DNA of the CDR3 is TGCAGCGTTGAAGTTTGGACTAGCGGGAGCGGGGAGCTGTTTTTT.

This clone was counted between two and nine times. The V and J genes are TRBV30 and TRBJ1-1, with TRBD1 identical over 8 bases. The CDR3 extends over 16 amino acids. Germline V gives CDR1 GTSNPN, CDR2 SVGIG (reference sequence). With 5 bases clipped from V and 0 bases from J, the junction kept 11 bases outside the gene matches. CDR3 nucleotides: TGTGCCTGGCACCTATACCAGGGGGCGATGAACACTGAAGCTTTCTTT. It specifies CAWHLYQGAMNTEAFF.

For the CDR3, the DNA is TGTGCCAGCAGCACGGAGCCCACCGCCTATGGCTACACCTTC. Translation: CASSTEPTAYGYTF. The chain is built from TRBV7-3 and TRBJ1-2; no reliable D call. Trimming removed 5 bases at V and 4 bases at J, with 14 bases between. CDR3 size: 14 residues. Germline V gene lookup returns CDR1 SGHTA and CDR2 FQGTGA.

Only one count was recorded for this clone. As DNA, the CDR3 is TGTGCCAGCAGGGGGACTAGCGGGAGGTGGGGCGAGCAGTACTTC. Translating it yields CASRGTSGRWGEQYF. The chain couples TRBV28 to TRBJ2-7, with TRBD2 identical over 15 bases. The CDR3 runs to 15 residues. Germline V gene data show CDR1 as MDHEN and CDR2 as SYDVKM. The trim removed 6 bases at V and 6 bases at J, leaving 6 bases unmatched.

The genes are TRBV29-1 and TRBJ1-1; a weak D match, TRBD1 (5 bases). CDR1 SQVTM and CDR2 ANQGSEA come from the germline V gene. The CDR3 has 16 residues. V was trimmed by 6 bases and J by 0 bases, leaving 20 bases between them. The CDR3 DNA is TGCAGCGTGGGGCAGCGGGGGTCCCTCATGAACACTGAAGCTTTCTTT. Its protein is CSVGQRGSLMNTEAFF.

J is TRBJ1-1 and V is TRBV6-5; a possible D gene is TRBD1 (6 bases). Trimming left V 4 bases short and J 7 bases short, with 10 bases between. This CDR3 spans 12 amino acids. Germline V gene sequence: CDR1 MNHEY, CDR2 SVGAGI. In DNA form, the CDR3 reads TGTGCCAGCAGTTTCCCGGACAGTGAAGCTTTCTTT. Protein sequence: CASSFPDSEAFF.

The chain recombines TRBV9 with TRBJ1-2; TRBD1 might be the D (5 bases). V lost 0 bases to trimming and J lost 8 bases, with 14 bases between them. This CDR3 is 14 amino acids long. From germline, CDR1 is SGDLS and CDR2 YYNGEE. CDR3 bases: TGTGCCAGCAGCGTAGTATTTGGGGGAGGAGGCTACACCTTC. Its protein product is CASSVVFGGGGYTF.

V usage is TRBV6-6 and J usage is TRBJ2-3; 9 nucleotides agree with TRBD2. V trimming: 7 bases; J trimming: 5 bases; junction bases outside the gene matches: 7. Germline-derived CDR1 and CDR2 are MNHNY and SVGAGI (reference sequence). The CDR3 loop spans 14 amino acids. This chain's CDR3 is CASTKAGGLDTQYF. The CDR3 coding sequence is TGTGCCAGCACGAAAGCGGGAGGATTAGATACGCAGTATTTT.

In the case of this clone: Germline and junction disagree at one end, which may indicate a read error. The CDR3 bases are TGTGCCAGCAGCTTAGTAGACTCAGACACGCAGTATTTT. It yields the protein CASSLVDSDTQYF. V gene TRBV7-2 combines with J gene TRBJ2-3; D ambiguous. CDR3 length equals 13 residues. Germline V gene data show CDR1 as SGHTA and CDR2 as FQGNSA.

CDR3 sequence: CASNEDMAKNIQYF. DNA for the CDR3: TGTGCCAGCAATGAGGACATGGCCAAAAACATTCAGTACTTC. The chain joins TRBV2 to TRBJ2-4; TRBD1 is a possible D gene (5 bases). CDR1 SNHLY and CDR2 FYNNEI come from the germline V gene. V was pared by 7 bases and J by 1 base, with 11 bases between. The CDR3 loop spans 14 amino acids.

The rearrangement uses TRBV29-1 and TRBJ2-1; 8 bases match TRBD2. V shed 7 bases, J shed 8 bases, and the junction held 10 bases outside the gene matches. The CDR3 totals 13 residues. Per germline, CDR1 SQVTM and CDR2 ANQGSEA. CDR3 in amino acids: CSGRGGARDEQFF. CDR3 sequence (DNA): TGCAGCGGTCGGGGGGGCGCTAGGGATGAGCAGTTCTTC.

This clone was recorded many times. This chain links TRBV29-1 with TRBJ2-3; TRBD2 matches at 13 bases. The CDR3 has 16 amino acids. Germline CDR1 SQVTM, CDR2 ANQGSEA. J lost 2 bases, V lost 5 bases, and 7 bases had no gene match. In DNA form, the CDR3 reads TGCAGCGTTCGACTAGCGGGGGGACGTCACACAGATACGCAGTATTTT. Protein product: CSVRLAGGRHTDTQYF.

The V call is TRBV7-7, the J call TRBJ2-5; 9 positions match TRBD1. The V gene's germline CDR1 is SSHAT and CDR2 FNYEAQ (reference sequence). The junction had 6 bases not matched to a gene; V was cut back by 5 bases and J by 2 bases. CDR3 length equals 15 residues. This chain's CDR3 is CASSAWDRAQETQYF. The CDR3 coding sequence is TGTGCCAGCAGCGCATGGGACAGGGCGCAAGAGACCCAGTACTTC.

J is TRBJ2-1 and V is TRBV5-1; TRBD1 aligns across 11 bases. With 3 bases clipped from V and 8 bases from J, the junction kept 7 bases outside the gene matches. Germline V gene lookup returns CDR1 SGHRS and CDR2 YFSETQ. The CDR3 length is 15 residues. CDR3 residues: CASSSAGTGGDEQFF. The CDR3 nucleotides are TGCGCCAGCAGCTCCGCCGGGACAGGGGGAGATGAGCAGTTCTTC.

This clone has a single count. CDR3 bases: TGCGCCAGCAGTGTCAGGGGGGGCACAGATACGCAGTATTTT. Protein product: CASSVRGGTDTQYF. The J gene is TRBJ2-3, the V gene TRBV10-2, with D possibly TRBD1 on 7 matching bases. Trimming stripped 4 bases from V and 1 base from J, with 9 bases between. This CDR3 is built from 14 residues. Germline V gives CDR1 WSHSY, CDR2 SAAADI.

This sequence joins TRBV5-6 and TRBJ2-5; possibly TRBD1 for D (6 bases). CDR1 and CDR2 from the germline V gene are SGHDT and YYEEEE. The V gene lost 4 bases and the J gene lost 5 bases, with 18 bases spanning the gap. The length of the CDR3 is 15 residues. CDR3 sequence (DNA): TGTGCCAGCAGCGTGTGGCTCAGGGGAAGCGAGACCCAGTACTTC. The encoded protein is CASSVWLRGSETQYF.

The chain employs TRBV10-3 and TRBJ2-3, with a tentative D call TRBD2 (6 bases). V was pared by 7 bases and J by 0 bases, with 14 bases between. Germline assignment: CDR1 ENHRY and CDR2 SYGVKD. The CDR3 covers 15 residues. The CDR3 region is CAITSRGSSTDTQYF. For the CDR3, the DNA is TGTGCCATCACCAGCCGGGGGTCTAGCACAGATACGCAGTATTTT.

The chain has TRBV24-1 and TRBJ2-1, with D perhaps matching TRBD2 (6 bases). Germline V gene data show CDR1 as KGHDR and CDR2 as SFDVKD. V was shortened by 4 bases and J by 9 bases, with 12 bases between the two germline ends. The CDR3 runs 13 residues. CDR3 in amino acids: CATSDRLVGEQFF. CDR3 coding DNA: TGTGCCACCAGTGACCGACTAGTTGGTGAGCAGTTCTTC.

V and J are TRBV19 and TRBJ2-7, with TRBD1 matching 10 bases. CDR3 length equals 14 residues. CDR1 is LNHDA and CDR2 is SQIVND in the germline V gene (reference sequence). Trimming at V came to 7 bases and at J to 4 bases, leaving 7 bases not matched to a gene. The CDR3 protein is CASTSGTGAYEQYF. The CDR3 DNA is TGTGCCAGTACCTCCGGGACAGGGGCTTACGAGCAGTACTTC.

CDR3 in DNA: TGTGCCGGAACAGGTCTGGCTAACACTGAAGCTTTCTTT. It translates to CAGTGLANTEAFF. J is TRBJ1-1 and V is TRBV2; D might be TRBD1 (5 bases). This CDR3 spans 13 amino acids. Germline lookup yields CDR1 SNHLY and CDR2 FYNNEI. V lost 11 bases to trimming and J lost 2 bases, with 15 bases between them.

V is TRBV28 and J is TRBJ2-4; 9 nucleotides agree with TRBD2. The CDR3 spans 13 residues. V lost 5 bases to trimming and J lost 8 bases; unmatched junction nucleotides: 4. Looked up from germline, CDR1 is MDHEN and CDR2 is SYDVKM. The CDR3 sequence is CASSRGRADIQYF. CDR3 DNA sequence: TGTGCCAGCAGTCGCGGGAGGGCGGACATTCAGTACTTC.

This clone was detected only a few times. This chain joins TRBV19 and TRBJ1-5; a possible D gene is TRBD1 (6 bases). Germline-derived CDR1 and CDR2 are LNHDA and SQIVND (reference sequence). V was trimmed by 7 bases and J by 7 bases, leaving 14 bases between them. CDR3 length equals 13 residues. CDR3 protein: CASTPRGKQPQHF. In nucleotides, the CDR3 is TGTGCCAGTACCCCCAGGGGTAAGCAGCCCCAGCATTTT.

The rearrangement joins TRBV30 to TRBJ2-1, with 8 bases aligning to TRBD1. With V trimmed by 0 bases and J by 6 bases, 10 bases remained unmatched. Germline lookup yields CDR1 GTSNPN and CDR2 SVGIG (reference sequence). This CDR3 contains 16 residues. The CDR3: CAWSVLPRGPRNEQFF. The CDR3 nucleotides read TGTGCCTGGAGTGTACTTCCCAGGGGGCCCCGCAATGAGCAGTTCTTC.

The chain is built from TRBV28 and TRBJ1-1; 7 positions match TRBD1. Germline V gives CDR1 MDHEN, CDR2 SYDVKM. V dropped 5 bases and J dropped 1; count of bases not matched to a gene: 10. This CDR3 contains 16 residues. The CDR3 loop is CASSPHLTGTNTEAFF. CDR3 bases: TGTGCCAGCAGTCCACACCTGACAGGGACGAACACTGAAGCTTTCTTT.

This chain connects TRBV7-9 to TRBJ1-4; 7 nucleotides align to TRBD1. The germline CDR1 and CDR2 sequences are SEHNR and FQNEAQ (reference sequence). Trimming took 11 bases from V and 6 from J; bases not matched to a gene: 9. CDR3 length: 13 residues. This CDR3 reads CASHGTAYEKLFF. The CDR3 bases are TGTGCCTCCCACGGGACAGCCTATGAAAAACTGTTTTTT.

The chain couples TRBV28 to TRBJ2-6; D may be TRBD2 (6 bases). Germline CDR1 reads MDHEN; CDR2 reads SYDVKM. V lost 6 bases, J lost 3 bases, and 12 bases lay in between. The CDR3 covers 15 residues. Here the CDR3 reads CASSLGGYGANVLTF. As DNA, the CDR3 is TGTGCCAGCAGCCTCGGGGGTTATGGGGCCAACGTCCTGACTTTC. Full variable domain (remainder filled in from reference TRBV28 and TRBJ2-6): DVKVTQSSRYLVKRTGEKVFLECVQDMDHENMFWYRQDPGLGLRLIYFSYDVKMKEKGDIPEGYSVSREKKERFSLILESASTNQTSMYLCASSLGGYGANVLTFGAGSRLTVL.

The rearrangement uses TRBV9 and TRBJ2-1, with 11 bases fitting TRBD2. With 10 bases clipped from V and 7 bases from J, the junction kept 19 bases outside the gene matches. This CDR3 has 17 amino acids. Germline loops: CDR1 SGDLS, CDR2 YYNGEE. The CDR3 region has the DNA TGTGCCGACCACCGTTGCGGTAGCGGGAGGGAGAAGAATGAGCAGTTCTTC. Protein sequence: CADHRCGSGREKNEQFF. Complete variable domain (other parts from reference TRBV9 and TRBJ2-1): DSGVTQTPKHLITATGQRVTLRCSPRSGDLSVYWYQQSLDQGLQFLIQYYNGEERAKGNILERFSAQQFPDLHSELNLSSLELGDSALYFCADHRCGSGREKNEQFFGPGTRLTVL.